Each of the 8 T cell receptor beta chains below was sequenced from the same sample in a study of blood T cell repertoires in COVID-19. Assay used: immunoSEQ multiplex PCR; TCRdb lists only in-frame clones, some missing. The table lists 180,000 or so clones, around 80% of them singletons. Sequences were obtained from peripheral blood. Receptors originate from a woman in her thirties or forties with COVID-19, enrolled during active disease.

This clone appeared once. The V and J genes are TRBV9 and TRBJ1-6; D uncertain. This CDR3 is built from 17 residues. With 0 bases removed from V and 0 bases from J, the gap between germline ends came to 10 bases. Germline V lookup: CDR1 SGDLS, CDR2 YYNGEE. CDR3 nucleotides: TGTGCCAGCAGCGTAGGGCGGCAGAGCTCCTATAATTCACCCCTCCACTTT. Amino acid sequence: CASSVGRQSSYNSPLHF.

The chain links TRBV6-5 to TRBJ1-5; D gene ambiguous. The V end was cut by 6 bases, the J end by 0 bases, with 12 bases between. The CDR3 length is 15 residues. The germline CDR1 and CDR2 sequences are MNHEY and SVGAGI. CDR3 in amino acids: CASSSSGYSNQPQHF. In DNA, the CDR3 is TGTGCCAGCAGCTCCTCGGGATATAGCAATCAGCCCCAGCATTTT.

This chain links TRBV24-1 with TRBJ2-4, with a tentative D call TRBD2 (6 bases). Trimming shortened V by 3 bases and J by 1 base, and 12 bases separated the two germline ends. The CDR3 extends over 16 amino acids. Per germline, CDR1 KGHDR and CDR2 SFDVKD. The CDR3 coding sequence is TGTGCCACCAGTGATAGGAGGGCAACCGCCAAAAACATTCAGTACTTC. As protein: CATSDRRATAKNIQYF.

The DNA for the CDR3 is TGTGCCAGCAGCTTGGGGCCGTCAGCGTCCTACGAGCAGTACTTC. It codes for CASSLGPSASYEQYF. The chain has TRBV5-5 and TRBJ2-7; D gene ambiguous. In germline, CDR1 is SGHKS, CDR2 YYEKEE (reference sequence). CDR3 size: 15 residues. V was trimmed by 0 bases and J by 1 base, leaving 11 bases between them.

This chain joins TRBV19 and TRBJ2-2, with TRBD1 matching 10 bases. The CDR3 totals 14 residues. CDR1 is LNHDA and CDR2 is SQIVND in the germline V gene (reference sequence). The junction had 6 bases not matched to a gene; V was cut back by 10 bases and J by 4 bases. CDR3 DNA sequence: TGTGCCACCACGGACAGGGGGGGCACCGGGGAGCTGTTTTTT. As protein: CATTDRGGTGELFF. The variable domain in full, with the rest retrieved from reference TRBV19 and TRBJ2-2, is DGGITQSPKYLFRKEGQNVTLSCEQNLNHDAMYWYRQDPGQGLRLIYYSQIVNDFQKGDIAEGYSVSREKKESFPLTVTSAQKNPTAFYLCATTDRGGTGELFFGEGSRLTVL.

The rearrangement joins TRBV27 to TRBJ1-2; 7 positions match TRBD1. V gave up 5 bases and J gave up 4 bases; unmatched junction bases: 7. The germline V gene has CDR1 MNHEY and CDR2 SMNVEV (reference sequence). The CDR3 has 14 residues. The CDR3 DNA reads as TGTGCCAGCAGTCCGGGACAGTTTAGCTATGGCTACACCTTC. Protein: CASSPGQFSYGYTF.

The CDR3 DNA reads as TGTGCTAGTGCGCCGGTAACGAACACTGAAGCTTTCTTT. Amino acids: CASAPVTNTEAFF. The chain couples TRBV12-5 to TRBJ1-1; D unclear. V shed 7 bases and J shed 1 base, with 10 bases lying between them. The CDR3 is 13 residues long. Germline V gene sequence: CDR1 LGHNT, CDR2 FRNRAP. Looking up the rest from reference TRBV12-5 and TRBJ1-1 gives the full variable domain: DARVTQTPRHKVTEMGQEVTMRCQPILGHNTVFWYRQTMMQGLELLAYFRNRAPLDDSGMPKDRFSAEMPDATLATLKIQPSEPRDSAVYFCASAPVTNTEAFFGQGTRLTVV.

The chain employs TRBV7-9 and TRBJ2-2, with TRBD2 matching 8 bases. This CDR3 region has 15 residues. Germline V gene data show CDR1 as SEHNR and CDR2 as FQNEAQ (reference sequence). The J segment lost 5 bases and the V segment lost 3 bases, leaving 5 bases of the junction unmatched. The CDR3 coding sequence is TGTGCCAGCAGCTTCGCTGTAGCGGGGACCGGGGAGCTGTTTTTT. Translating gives CASSFAVAGTGELFF. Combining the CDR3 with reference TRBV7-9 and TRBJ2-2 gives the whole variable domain DTGVSQNPRHKITKRGQNVTFRCDPISEHNRLYWYRQTLGQGPEFLTYFQNEAQLEKSRLLSDRFSAERPKGSFSTLEIQRTEQGDSAMYLCASSFAVAGTGELFFGEGSRLTVL.